The sequence of this TCR beta chain was determined in a study of cytomegalovirus exposure and HLA in healthy donors. At the level of the study: Out of 398 genotyped donors, less than 90% belonged to the Caucasian-associated ancestry cluster.

It was with 60 Vbeta and 13 Jbeta primers that the PCR ran. Sequencing was performed with immunoSEQ multiplex PCR; in TCRdb, only in-frame clones are kept and a portion is missing. The table shows over 80,000 clones, with approximately 85% occurring only once. The CDR3 extends over 15 amino acids. Per germline, CDR1 SSHAT and CDR2 FNYEAQ (reference sequence). V was cut by 1 base and J by 0 bases, with 6 bases left in between. The material sequenced was PBMCs. The V gene is TRBV7-7, the J gene TRBJ2-2; D uncertain. This clonotype was obtained from a man in his forties in good health and CMV-seropositive. CDR3 nucleotides: TGTGCCAGCAGCTTAGAGAGCCCGAACACCGGGGAGCTGTTTTTT. The encoded protein is CASSLESPNTGELFF.